This T cell receptor (beta chain) emerged from a study of CD8+CD57+ T cells in acquired aplastic anemia. The wider study: Mean yield of DNA from sorted CD4+ and CD8+ cells was 2.5 to 4 ug.

According to the study, genomic DNA was the template for TCR beta VDJ and CDR3 profiling. Each CDR3 protein is one row after TCRdb ran MiXCR on the reads. Of some 200,000 distinct CDR3 sequences in the sample, under 50% were seen once. CD8+CD57+ cell expansion had been shown by flow cytometry in patients chosen for sequencing. Germline trimming cut 7 bases from V and 3 bases from J; bases unmatched to any gene: 4. The CDR3 is 13 amino acids. The germline V gene encodes CDR1 DFQATT and CDR2 SNEGSKA (reference sequence). Ten or more counts support this clonotype. The rearrangement uses TRBV20-1 and TRBJ2-3; 10 bases align to TRBD2. The material sequenced was sorted CD4+, CD8+, or CD8+CD57+ T cells (not recorded which) from PBMCs. This TCR was recovered from a human donor with aplastic anemia. The CDR3 loop is CSGQRGGTDTQYF. Here the CDR3 DNA reads TGCAGTGGTCAGCGGGGGGGGACAGATACGCAGTATTTT.